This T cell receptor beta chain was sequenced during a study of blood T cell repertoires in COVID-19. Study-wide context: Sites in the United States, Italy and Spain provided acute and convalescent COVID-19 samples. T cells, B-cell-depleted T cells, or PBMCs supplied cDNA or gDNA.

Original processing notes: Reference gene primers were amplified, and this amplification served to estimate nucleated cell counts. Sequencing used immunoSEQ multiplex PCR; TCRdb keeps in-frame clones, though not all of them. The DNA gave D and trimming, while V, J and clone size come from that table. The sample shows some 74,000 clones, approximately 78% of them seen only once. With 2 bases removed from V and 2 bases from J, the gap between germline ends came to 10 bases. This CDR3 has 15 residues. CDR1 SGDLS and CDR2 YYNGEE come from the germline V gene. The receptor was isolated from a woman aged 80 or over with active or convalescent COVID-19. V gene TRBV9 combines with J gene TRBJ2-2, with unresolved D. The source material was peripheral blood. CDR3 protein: CASSVGQINTGELFF. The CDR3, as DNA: TGTGCCAGCAGCGTGGGCCAGATCAACACCGGGGAGCTGTTTTTT.